The 27 T cell receptor beta chains below come from one sample, sequenced in a study of cytomegalovirus exposure and HLA in healthy donors. The PCR was carried out with 60 Vbeta primers and 13 Jbeta primers. TCRdb's copy holds only in-frame clones and misses some; the assay was immunoSEQ multiplex PCR. This sample has more than 85,000 clones, with about three quarters found just once. Specimen: PBMCs. The source of these receptors is a woman aged 40-49 years in good health and CMV-seropositive.

The chain couples TRBV19 to TRBJ2-7; perhaps TRBD2 as D (6 bases). Germline loops: CDR1 LNHDA, CDR2 SQIVND (reference sequence). The V and J ends lost 7 bases and 4 bases respectively, with 8 bases between them. CDR3 length equals 11 residues. CDR3 sequence reads: CASTSGYEQYF. Here the CDR3 DNA reads TGTGCCAGTACGAGCGGGTACGAGCAGTACTTC.

J is TRBJ2-1 and V is TRBV29-1; 9 bases line up with TRBD1. The V and J ends lost 3 bases and 0 bases, in that order; junction bases with no gene match: 3. The CDR3 sequence is 15 residues long. Germline CDR1 SQVTM, CDR2 ANQGSEA. CDR3 protein: CSVDRGQGSYNEQFF. The CDR3 bases are TGCAGCGTTGATCGGGGACAGGGCTCCTACAATGAGCAGTTCTTC.

The chain recombines TRBV29-1 with TRBJ1-5; D is unresolved. CDR3 size: 14 residues. In germline, CDR1 is SQVTM, CDR2 ANQGSEA. Deletions cut 4 bases from V and 2 bases from J, with 12 bases between. The CDR3 coding sequence is TGCAGCGTTGCCCCGGGAGTGGGCAATCAGCCCCAGCATTTT. This translates into CSVAPGVGNQPQHF. Full variable domain (outside the CDR3, taken from reference TRBV29-1 and TRBJ1-5): SAVISQKPSRDICQRGTSLTIQCQVDSQVTMMFWYRQQPGQSLTLIATANQGSEATYESGFVIDKFPISRPNLTFSTLTVSNMSPEDSSIYLCSVAPGVGNQPQHFGDGTRLSIL.

CDR3 sequence (DNA): TGTGCCAGCAGCCAAGCGGGACAGGAGGTCGAGCAGTACTTC. Translation: CASSQAGQEVEQYF. The chain joins TRBV4-2 to TRBJ2-7; 8 bases agree with TRBD1. The CDR3 is made up of 14 amino acids. CDR1 LGHNA and CDR2 YNFKEQ come from the germline V gene. With 1 base clipped from V and 6 bases from J, the junction kept 5 bases outside the gene matches.

The chain recombines TRBV5-1 with TRBJ2-3; 11 positions agree with TRBD2. Germline values: CDR1 SGHRS, CDR2 YFSETQ. V lost 3 bases, J lost 3 bases, and 6 bases stayed unmatched. This CDR3 comprises 16 residues. CDR3 protein: CASSYLAGGNTDTQYF. CDR3 nucleotide sequence: TGCGCCAGCAGCTATTTAGCGGGGGGGAATACAGATACGCAGTATTTT.

This clone was seen just once. The gene calls are TRBV2 and TRBJ2-1; D possibly corresponds to TRBD2 (5 bases). The CDR3 covers 12 residues. V gave up 8 bases and J gave up 9 bases, with 14 bases separating them. From germline, CDR1 is SNHLY and CDR2 FYNNEI. DNA for the CDR3: TGTGCCAGCTATCGAGGGTGGAGTGAGCAGTTCTTC. Translated: CASYRGWSEQFF.

The rearrangement joins TRBV2 to TRBJ2-7; D perhaps matches TRBD2 (7 bases). The CDR3 runs 13 residues. Trimming took 10 bases from V and 0 from J, leaving 13 bases between them. The germline CDR1 and CDR2 sequences are SNHLY and FYNNEI. The CDR3 protein is CATGEGVSYEQYF. The CDR3 DNA reads as TGTGCCACCGGGGAGGGGGTCTCCTACGAGCAGTACTTC. Full variable domain (rest looked up from reference TRBV2 and TRBJ2-7): EPEVTQTPSHQVTQMGQEVILRCVPISNHLYFYWYRQILGQKVEFLVSFYNNEISEKSEIFDDQFSVERPDGSNFTLKIRSTKLEDSAMYFCATGEGVSYEQYFGPGTRLTVT.

This clone has only one observation. The chain combines TRBV10-3 with TRBJ2-7; maybe TRBD1 (5 bases). The germline V and J ends were trimmed by 0 bases and 2 bases, with 11 bases remaining between them. Germline-derived CDR1 and CDR2 are ENHRY and SYGVKD. This CDR3 has 15 residues. This CDR3 reads CAISESDKLAYEQYF. The CDR3 region has the DNA TGTGCCATCAGTGAGTCGGACAAGCTCGCCTACGAGCAGTACTTC.

The chain links TRBV19 to TRBJ2-5; 10 nucleotides align to TRBD2. The CDR3 has 15 amino acids. CDR1 is LNHDA, CDR2 SQIVND, per germline (reference sequence). The V gene end was trimmed by 0 bases and the J gene end by 5 bases; junction bases not matched to a gene: 3. The CDR3 reads CASSIEGTSAETQYF. DNA of the CDR3: TGTGCCAGTAGTATAGAAGGGACTAGCGCGGAGACCCAGTACTTC.

The rearrangement links TRBV5-1 to TRBJ2-5; tentatively, D is TRBD2 (6 bases). V gave up 0 bases and J gave up 5 bases, with 14 bases separating them. The CDR3 consists of 15 residues. Germline-derived CDR1 and CDR2 are SGHRS and YFSETQ. The CDR3 region has the DNA TGCGCCAGCAGCTTGGATGGCGGGGTCCAGGAGACCCAGTACTTC. Its translation: CASSLDGGVQETQYF.

This clone was observed a handful of times. The chain joins TRBV11-2 to TRBJ2-7; D is possibly TRBD1 (6 bases). Germline CDR1 reads SGHAT; CDR2 reads FQNNGV. This CDR3 is 15 amino acids long. V lost 4 bases to trimming and J lost 2 bases, with 15 bases between them. CDR3 DNA: TGTGCCAGCAGCTCTTACGGACAGTCACCCTACGAGCAGTACTTC. Protein product: CASSSYGQSPYEQYF. Full variable domain (outside the CDR3, taken from reference TRBV11-2 and TRBJ2-7): EAGVAQSPRYKIIEKRQSVAFWCNPISGHATLYWYQQILGQGPKLLIQFQNNGVVDDSQLPKDRFSAERLKGVDSTLKIQPAKLEDSAVYLCASSSYGQSPYEQYFGPGTRLTVT.

The chain carries TRBV4-3 and TRBJ1-6; possibly TRBD1 for D (5 bases). Deletions cut 0 bases from V and 6 bases from J, with 9 bases between. Germline V gene lookup returns CDR1 LGHNA and CDR2 YSLEER. There are 15 residues in the CDR3. CDR3 protein: CASSQEQQGNSPLHF. The CDR3 DNA reads as TGCGCCAGCAGCCAAGAGCAGCAGGGTAATTCACCCCTCCACTTT.

This clone was detected only once. The chain has TRBV5-5 and TRBJ1-1, with a possible D match to TRBD1 (5 bases). Trimming left V 2 bases short and J 3 bases short, with 8 bases between. Germline V gene sequence: CDR1 SGHKS, CDR2 YYEKEE (reference sequence). The CDR3 is made up of 13 amino acids. DNA for the CDR3: TGTGCCAGCAGCTTTGACAGATACACTGAAGCTTTCTTT. It codes for CASSFDRYTEAFF.

V is TRBV11-3 and J is TRBJ2-1; 10 bases align to TRBD2. Germline V gene sequence: CDR1 SGHNT, CDR2 YENEEA. J lost 8 bases, V lost 5 bases, and 15 bases had no gene match. The length of the CDR3 is 17 residues. CDR3 bases: TGTGCCAGCAGCCGGCGGATAATAGCGGGAGGAGGGGATGAGCAGTTCTTC. Translated, it gives CASSRRIIAGGGDEQFF.

V gene TRBV5-1 combines with J gene TRBJ2-1; possibly TRBD2 for D (5 bases). Germline V CDR1 and CDR2: SGHRS, YFSETQ. This CDR3 comprises 16 residues. V dropped 0 bases and J dropped 7 bases, with 17 bases sitting between them. The CDR3 here is CASSLVRGSTGNEQFF. Here the CDR3 DNA reads TGCGCCAGCAGCTTGGTGCGTGGGAGTACGGGGAATGAGCAGTTCTTC.

This clone was detected once. This chain links TRBV10-3 with TRBJ1-2, with TRBD1 matching over 11 bases. Trimming cost V 6 bases and J 7 bases; bases outside gene matches: 7. The CDR3 is made up of 14 amino acids. The germline CDR1 and CDR2 sequences are ENHRY and SYGVKD. In DNA, the CDR3 is TGTGCCATCAGCGTGGGACAGGGGGAGGTTGGCTACACCTTC. Its translation is CAISVGQGEVGYTF.

V is TRBV5-1 and J is TRBJ2-5; D might be TRBD2 (5 bases). This CDR3 is 15 amino acids long. Trimming shortened V by 0 bases and J by 1 base, and 10 bases separated the two germline ends. Germline CDR1 SGHRS, CDR2 YFSETQ. CDR3 sequence: CASSLVTSGQETQYF. The CDR3 nucleotides read TGCGCCAGCAGCTTGGTTACTAGTGGCCAAGAGACCCAGTACTTC.

Here the CDR3 reads CASEYTVGTEAFF. CDR3 coding DNA: TGTGCCAGTGAATATACCGTCGGCACTGAAGCTTTCTTT. V gene TRBV19 combines with J gene TRBJ1-1; D gene uncertain. Trimming took off 8 bases at V and 4 bases at J, with 14 bases between the two ends. The length of the CDR3 is 13 residues. Looked up from germline, CDR1 is LNHDA and CDR2 is SQIVND (reference sequence).

The chain is built from TRBV29-1 and TRBJ1-2; no firm D call. CDR3 length: 13 amino acids. V gave up 4 bases and J gave up 3 bases, with 12 bases separating them. Germline CDR1 and CDR2: SQVTM and ANQGSEA. The CDR3 nucleotides read TGCAGCGTTGCTGCGACTAGGTACTATGGCTACACCTTC. It specifies CSVAATRYYGYTF.

CDR3 loop: CASSGQYEQYF. CDR3 nucleotides: TGTGCCAGCTCCGGACAGTACGAGCAGTACTTC. This sequence joins TRBV2 and TRBJ2-7; D may be TRBD1 (6 bases). CDR3 length: 11 amino acids. In germline, CDR1 is SNHLY, CDR2 FYNNEI. The V end lost 8 bases, the J end lost 4 bases, and 9 bases lay between the germline ends.

The genes are TRBV5-1 and TRBJ2-3; D is perhaps TRBD1 (6 bases). The CDR3 consists of 16 residues. The V gene's germline CDR1 is SGHRS and CDR2 YFSETQ. The V end was cut by 4 bases, the J end by 0 bases, with 15 bases between. CDR3 bases: TGCGCCAGCAGCGGGGTGGGGGCCCGTAGCACAGATACGCAGTATTTT. This codes for CASSGVGARSTDTQYF.

The V gene is TRBV28, the J gene TRBJ2-3; 11 nucleotides match TRBD2. The CDR3 is made up of 20 amino acids. V dropped 8 bases and J dropped 2; count of bases not matched to a gene: 21. The V gene's germline CDR1 is MDHEN and CDR2 SYDVKM. CDR3 DNA sequence: TGTGCCAGCTCTAAATGGGTGCTCGGGAGACTAGCGGGACTCACAGATACGCAGTATTTT. This sequence encodes CASSKWVLGRLAGLTDTQYF. The full variable domain, its missing parts supplied by reference TRBV28 and TRBJ2-3, is DVKVTQSSRYLVKRTGEKVFLECVQDMDHENMFWYRQDPGLGLRLIYFSYDVKMKEKGDIPEGYSVSREKKERFSLILESASTNQTSMYLCASSKWVLGRLAGLTDTQYFGPGTRLTVL.

J is TRBJ1-1 and V is TRBV7-9; the match to TRBD1 covers 7 bases. Germline trimming cut 5 bases from V and 4 bases from J; bases unmatched to any gene: 4. Germline CDR1 and CDR2: SEHNR and FQNEAQ (reference sequence). The CDR3 consists of 13 residues. The CDR3 DNA follows: TGTGCCAGCAGCCTCAGGGGGATCACTGAAGCTTTCTTT. As protein: CASSLRGITEAFF.

The chain joins TRBV6-1 to TRBJ2-3, with a weak D call TRBD2 (5 bases). Germline CDR1 MNHNS, CDR2 SASEGT. Between the trimmed V and J ends, which lost 8 bases and 4 bases, there was a span of 19 bases. The CDR3 runs to 15 residues. CDR3 loop: CASLGWLARADTQYF. CDR3 nucleotide sequence: TGTGCCAGCCTAGGGTGGCTAGCCCGTGCAGATACGCAGTATTTT.

This clone has just a few counts. The chain couples TRBV4-1 to TRBJ1-1; tentative D call: TRBD1 (6 bases). The V end lost 4 bases, the J end lost 1 base, and 19 bases lay between the germline ends. This CDR3 region has 17 residues. Germline lookup yields CDR1 MGHRA and CDR2 YSYEKL. CDR3 sequence reads: CASSRALVRTENTEAFF. CDR3 nucleotides: TGCGCCAGCAGCCGAGCCCTCGTTAGGACAGAGAACACTGAAGCTTTCTTT.

The rearrangement joins TRBV6-5 to TRBJ2-7; 10 nucleotides agree with TRBD2. Trimming took 5 bases from V and 4 from J; bases not matched to a gene: 2. Germline lookup yields CDR1 MNHEY and CDR2 SVGAGI. The length of the CDR3 is 13 residues. CDR3 coding DNA: TGTGCCAGCAGTATACTAGCGGGGTACGAGCAGTACTTC. This sequence encodes CASSILAGYEQYF.

The chain uses TRBV18 and TRBJ1-2; 9 bases are a match to TRBD1. CDR3 length equals 13 residues. The germline CDR1 and CDR2 sequences are KGHSH and LQKENI. Trimming removed 3 bases from V and 10 bases from J; junction bases left unmatched: 6. Written as DNA, the CDR3 is TGTGCCAGCTCACCCTGGACAGGGGACGACTACACCTTC. Protein: CASSPWTGDDYTF.